These 5 T cell receptor beta chains share one sample of origin, sequenced in a study of cytomegalovirus exposure and HLA in healthy donors. Primers: 60 Vbeta forward and 13 Jbeta reverse. This table comes from immunoSEQ multiplex PCR, and its TCRdb copy is limited to in-frame clones, with some not included. The table shows about 120,000 clones, with around 86% occurring only once. Sequencing input: PBMCs. The receptors shown here come from a woman between 35 and 50 years old in good health and CMV-seronegative.

The rearrangement links TRBV10-1 to TRBJ2-2; a possible D gene is TRBD1 (6 bases). Germline V gene lookup returns CDR1 WNHNN and CDR2 SYGVQD (reference sequence). This CDR3 comprises 15 residues. Trimming took 6 bases from V and 2 from J, leaving 13 bases between them. CDR3 coding DNA: TGCGCCAGCAGCCCGGCAGGGGCAAACACCGGGGAGCTGTTTTTT. Translating it yields CASSPAGANTGELFF.

This clone turned up a few times. The chain links TRBV28 to TRBJ1-1, with 7 bases identical to TRBD1. J gave up 4 bases and V 6 bases, and 11 bases lay outside the gene matches. The V gene's germline CDR1 is MDHEN and CDR2 SYDVKM. CDR3 size: 15 residues. As DNA, the CDR3 is TGTGCCAGCAGAAACCTGACAGGGCAGGGCACTGAAGCTTTCTTT. Protein product: CASRNLTGQGTEAFF.

This clone occurred once. The junction shows a germline mismatch at one end, possibly a read error. The J gene is TRBJ1-2, the V gene TRBV5-1; D remains ambiguous. This CDR3 comprises 16 residues. Germline loops: CDR1 SGHRS, CDR2 YFSETQ. The CDR3 loop is CASSLDVLGPNYGYPF. In nucleotides, the CDR3 is TGCGCCAGCAGCTTGGACGTTTTGGGTCCTAACTATGGCTACCCCTTC.

The chain carries TRBV27 and TRBJ2-5; 13 bases map to TRBD2. The CDR3 totals 15 residues. V trimming: 5 bases; J trimming: 5 bases; junction bases outside the gene matches: 5. Germline CDR1 reads MNHEY; CDR2 reads SMNVEV (reference sequence). The CDR3 sequence: CASSPRLAGGETQYF. Written as DNA, the CDR3 is TGTGCCAGCAGTCCGCGACTAGCGGGAGGCGAGACCCAGTACTTC.

DNA for the CDR3: TGTGCCAGCAGCTTGGGAGGGGGTCGTGGCAATGAGCAGTTCTTC. It yields the protein CASSLGGGRGNEQFF. The gene calls are TRBV5-4 and TRBJ2-1; tentative D call: TRBD1 (6 bases). Germline V gene lookup returns CDR1 SGHNT and CDR2 YYREEE (reference sequence). This CDR3 is built from 15 residues. Between the trimmed V and J ends, which lost 0 bases and 6 bases, there was a span of 13 bases. The entire variable domain, with the rest obtained from reference TRBV5-4 and TRBJ2-1, is as follows: ETGVTQSPTHLIKTRGQQVTLRCSSQSGHNTVSWYQQALGQGPQFIFQYYREEENGRGNFPPRFSGLQFPNYSSELNVNALELDDSALYLCASSLGGGRGNEQFFGPGTRLTVL.